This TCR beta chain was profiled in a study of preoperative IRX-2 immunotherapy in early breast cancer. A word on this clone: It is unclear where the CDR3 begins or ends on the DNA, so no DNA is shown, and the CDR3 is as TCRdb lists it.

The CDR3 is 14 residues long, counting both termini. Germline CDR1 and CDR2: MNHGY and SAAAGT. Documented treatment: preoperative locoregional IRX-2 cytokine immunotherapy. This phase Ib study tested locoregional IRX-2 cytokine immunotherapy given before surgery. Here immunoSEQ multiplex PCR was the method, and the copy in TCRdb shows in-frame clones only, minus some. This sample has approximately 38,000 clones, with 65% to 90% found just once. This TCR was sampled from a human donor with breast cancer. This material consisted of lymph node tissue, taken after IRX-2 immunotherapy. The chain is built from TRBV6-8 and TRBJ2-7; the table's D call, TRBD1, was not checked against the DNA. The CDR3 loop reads CASSTSDRGYEQYF.